This T cell receptor beta chain is from a study of CD8+CD57+ T cells in acquired aplastic anemia. Whole-study context: Quantities of DNA derived from sorted CD4+ and CD8+ cells averaged approximately 3.5 ug. About 10 million reads, on average, were obtained for CD4+ cells from healthy donors. Study-wide results and limits: Patients did not significantly differ from controls in CD8+ Simpson's diversity. Patients and controls shared 25 to 30 CD8+ CDR3 sequences, which appeared highly expressed in patients and within their immunodominant clones.

TCR beta VDJ combinations and CDR3 sequences were profiled from genomic DNA. TCRdb processed the reads anew with MiXCR; each CDR3 protein has one entry. The sample has 180,000 or so distinct CDR3 sequences, around half seen once. This clonotype was detected many times. Its antigen is unidentified. This receptor was identified in a human donor in good health. The specimen was sorted CD4+, CD8+, or CD8+CD57+ T cells (not recorded which) from PBMCs.

The CDR3 bases are TGCAGTGCTAGAGTCCTCACTTGGGAGCAGTACTTC. The encoded protein is CSARVLTWEQYF. The chain carries TRBV20-1 and TRBJ2-7; D gene uncertain. The germline CDR1 and CDR2 sequences are DFQATT and SNEGSKA (reference sequence). V lost 1 base, J lost 7 bases, and 11 bases lay in between. This CDR3 contains 12 residues.